The 22 T cell receptor beta chains listed next were all sequenced from one sample in a study of long-term antiretroviral therapy in people with HIV. Run at survey level, the immunoSEQ assay was version v3.0. The table came from immunoSEQ multiplex PCR; TCRdb's copy has only in-frame clones and leaves some out. The data contain fewer than 25,000 clones, roughly 84% of them singletons. Sequences were derived from unsorted PBMCs, sampled 0.1 years before starting antiretroviral therapy. The source is a man between 18 and 29 years old with HIV.

This clone was seen once. The chain combines TRBV9 with TRBJ2-1; no definite D call. Trimming stripped 0 bases from V and 3 bases from J, with 4 bases between. CDR3 size: 13 residues. Germline loops: CDR1 SGDLS, CDR2 YYNGEE. For the CDR3, the DNA is TGTGCCAGCAGCGTAGGAATCTACAATGAGCAGTTCTTC. Encoded protein: CASSVGIYNEQFF.

The CDR3 region has the DNA TGTGCCAGCAGCTTCAGGGGCCCAGGGGTCGGGACAGATACGCAGTATTTT. Its protein is CASSFRGPGVGTDTQYF. The chain has TRBV13 and TRBJ2-3; TRBD1 is a possible D gene (6 bases). CDR1 and CDR2 (germline): PRHDT, FYEKMQ (reference sequence). This CDR3 is 17 amino acids long. V was shortened by 3 bases and J by 3 bases, with 19 bases between the two germline ends.

In this sample, this clone is medium-sized (0.01 to 0.1%). J is TRBJ2-7 and V is TRBV29-1; D is uncertain. The germline V gene has CDR1 SQVTM and CDR2 ANQGSEA. The CDR3 contains 13 residues. Trimming stripped 7 bases from V and 0 bases from J, with 13 bases between. CDR3 coding DNA: TGCAGCGCTGCCAGGACCCTCTCCTACGAGCAGTACTTC. Translation: CSAARTLSYEQYF.

The chain joins TRBV29-1 to TRBJ1-1; D gene unclear. Germline CDR1 and CDR2: SQVTM and ANQGSEA. This CDR3 comprises 13 residues. CDR3 amino acids: CIATFQQYTEAFF. The CDR3 DNA follows: TGCATCGCCACCTTTCAACAGTACACTGAAGCTTTCTTT.

This chain uses TRBV12-2 with TRBJ1-6; the listed D gene, TRBD1, was not tested against the DNA. TRBV12-2 is a listed pseudogene. The CDR3 covers 17 residues. In DNA, the CDR3 is TGTGCAAGTCGGTCTCGGGACAGGATAGCCTATAATTCACCCCTCCACTTT. Translation gives CASRSRDRIAYNSPLHF.

The rearrangement uses TRBV7-8 and TRBJ2-7; D unclear. The CDR3 has 13 amino acids. Trimming removed 1 base at V and 5 bases at J, with 9 bases between. CDR1 SGHVS and CDR2 FQNEAQ come from the germline V gene. CDR3 loop: CASSLVFVDEQYF. The CDR3 DNA sequence: TGTGCCAGCAGCTTAGTGTTTGTCGACGAGCAGTACTTC.

The V gene is TRBV7-9, the J gene TRBJ1-4, with TRBD1 matching over 7 bases. V dropped 5 bases and J dropped 2; count of bases not matched to a gene: 2. CDR1 SEHNR and CDR2 FQNEAQ come from the germline V gene (reference sequence). This CDR3 is built from 14 residues. The chain's CDR3 is CASSPGGTNEKLFF. The CDR3 DNA is TGTGCCAGCAGCCCAGGGGGTACTAATGAAAAACTGTTTTTT.

This sequence joins TRBV15 and TRBJ1-2; tentative D call: TRBD1 (6 bases). Germline V CDR1 and CDR2: LNHNV, YYDKDF (reference sequence). Trimming pared 3 bases from V and 6 bases from J, leaving 20 bases between. The CDR3 has 16 residues. CDR3 bases: TGTGCCACCAGCAGCTGGGGGCCCGGTGCCGACGATGGCTACACCTTC. This codes for CATSSWGPGADDGYTF.

The chain couples TRBV28 to TRBJ1-4, with TRBD1 matching over 7 bases. The trim removed 2 bases at V and 7 bases at J, leaving 13 bases unmatched. This CDR3 spans 17 amino acids. The germline CDR1 and CDR2 sequences are MDHEN and SYDVKM. The DNA of the CDR3 is TGTGCCAGCAGTTTACCAAAGGACGCCAGGGGGGGTGAAAAACTGTTTTTT. This sequence encodes CASSLPKDARGGEKLFF.

To note about this clone: A junction boundary mismatches the germline segment, possibly from a read error. The J gene is TRBJ1-1, the V gene TRBV29-1; a possible D gene is TRBD1 (6 bases). Germline CDR1 reads SQVTM; CDR2 reads ANQGSEA. The CDR3 has 13 residues. The CDR3 is CSVTEQGRTEALF. The DNA for the CDR3 is TGCAGCGTCACTGAACAGGGTCGAACTGAAGCTCTCTTT.

This sequence joins TRBV5-4 and TRBJ2-1, with 13 bases identical to TRBD2. Germline V CDR1 and CDR2: SGHNT, YYREEE (reference sequence). V dropped 3 bases and J dropped 4; count of bases not matched to a gene: 1. The CDR3 runs to 15 residues. The CDR3 loop reads CASSSLAGGYNEQFF. The CDR3 nucleotides read TGTGCCAGCAGCTCACTAGCGGGAGGGTACAATGAGCAGTTCTTC.

The chain employs TRBV25-1 and TRBJ2-1, with D perhaps matching TRBD2 (5 bases). This CDR3 contains 13 residues. Germline lookup yields CDR1 MGHDK and CDR2 SYGVNS. V dropped 7 bases and J dropped 5 bases, with 12 bases sitting between them. The DNA of the CDR3 is TGTGCCAGCATGAGGGTGGCGAACAATGAGCAGTTCTTC. This encodes CASMRVANNEQFF.

This sequence joins TRBV13 and TRBJ2-3; the D gene is possibly TRBD2 (5 bases). The CDR3 is 16 amino acids. CDR1 and CDR2 (germline): PRHDT, FYEKMQ (reference sequence). V lost 4 bases to trimming and J lost 2 bases, with 16 bases between them. The CDR3 loop reads CASSSALTGNTDTQYF. The DNA of the CDR3 is TGTGCCAGCAGCTCGGCTTTGACGGGGAACACAGATACGCAGTATTTT.

This chain joins TRBV2 and TRBJ2-5; no firm D call. The germline V gene has CDR1 SNHLY and CDR2 FYNNEI. The length of the CDR3 is 11 residues. Trimming stripped 7 bases from V and 1 base from J, with 4 bases between. In DNA form, the CDR3 reads TGTGCCAGCAAAGGCCAAGAGACCCAGTACTTC. Its translation: CASKGQETQYF.

The chain joins TRBV13 to TRBJ1-3; a possible D gene is TRBD1 (5 bases). V shed 4 bases and J shed 2 bases, with 12 bases lying between them. Germline V CDR1 and CDR2: PRHDT, FYEKMQ (reference sequence). This CDR3 region has 15 residues. The chain's CDR3 is CASSYSRVAGNTIYF. CDR3 DNA sequence: TGTGCCAGCAGCTACTCCAGGGTAGCTGGAAACACCATATATTTT. Full variable domain (rest looked up from reference TRBV13 and TRBJ1-3): AAGVIQSPRHLIKEKRETATLKCYPIPRHDTVYWYQQGPGQDPQFLISFYEKMQSDKGSIPDRFSAQQFSDYHSELNMSSLELGDSALYFCASSYSRVAGNTIYFGEGSWLTVV.

The rearrangement uses TRBV6-1 and TRBJ2-5; the D gene is possibly TRBD2 (6 bases). The CDR3 extends over 15 amino acids. The V end was cut by 7 bases, the J end by 1 base, with 16 bases between. The V gene's germline CDR1 is MNHNS and CDR2 SASEGT. The CDR3 sequence: CASITERVLQETQYF. The CDR3 coding sequence is TGTGCCAGCATAACCGAGCGGGTTCTCCAAGAGACCCAGTACTTC.

This chain links TRBV7-2 with TRBJ1-2, with D unclear. Looked up from germline, CDR1 is SGHTA and CDR2 is FQGNSA. The V end was cut by 4 bases, the J end by 8 bases, with 23 bases between. The CDR3 spans 16 residues. The CDR3 here is CASSSGAGWQVRGYTF. The CDR3 DNA sequence: TGTGCCAGCAGCTCCGGCGCGGGTTGGCAGGTGCGAGGCTACACCTTC.

This clone was recorded once. A junction end diverges from the germline sequence, so it may reflect a read error. The DNA of the CDR3 is TGTGCTAGCAGCTTAGGGACTAGCGGTGGGAATGAGCAGTTCTTC. Encoded protein: CASSLGTSGGNEQFF. V and J are TRBV7-7 and TRBJ2-1, with TRBD2 identical over 11 bases. The germline V gene has CDR1 SSHAT and CDR2 FNYEAQ (reference sequence). The CDR3 is 15 residues long.

The V call is TRBV6-1, the J call TRBJ1-1; 7 positions agree with TRBD1. The CDR3 loop spans 15 amino acids. The V gene end was trimmed by 4 bases and the J gene end by 6 bases; junction bases not matched to a gene: 11. Germline V CDR1 and CDR2: MNHNS, SASEGT. CDR3 DNA: TGTGCCAGCAGTGTCTTGGGACAGAAACACTCTGAAGCTTTCTTT. Amino acid sequence: CASSVLGQKHSEAFF.

This chain joins TRBV28 and TRBJ2-1; tentative D call: TRBD2 (6 bases). With 6 bases removed from V and 8 bases from J, the gap between germline ends came to 20 bases. In germline, CDR1 is MDHEN, CDR2 SYDVKM. CDR3 length: 15 amino acids. The DNA of the CDR3 is TGTGCCAGCAGCCGCCCTCGGGACTCAAGAGATGAGCAGTTCTTC. It translates to CASSRPRDSRDEQFF.

The gene calls are TRBV27 and TRBJ2-7; D uncertain. This CDR3 comprises 12 residues. Germline CDR1 is MNHEY and CDR2 is SMNVEV (reference sequence). V gave up 5 bases and J gave up 6 bases, with 11 bases separating them. CDR3 residues: CASSPRPLEQYF. The CDR3 DNA reads as TGTGCCAGCAGTCCACGACCCCTCGAGCAGTACTTC.

This chain uses TRBV6-4 with TRBJ2-3; TRBD2 matches 8 bases. The CDR3 totals 14 residues. In germline, CDR1 is MRHNA, CDR2 SNTAGT. Trimming removed 3 bases from V and 4 bases from J; junction bases left unmatched: 3. For the CDR3, the DNA is TGTGCCAGCAGTGAGCGGGGGGCGTCAGATACGCAGTATTTT. Encoded protein: CASSERGASDTQYF.